This T cell receptor (beta chain) was identified in a study of blood T cell repertoires in COVID-19. The CDR3 length is 13 residues. V lost 5 bases to trimming and J lost 3 bases, with 13 bases between them. The germline V gene encodes CDR1 SQVTM and CDR2 ANQGSEA. Seattle researchers signed up patients amid active infection and tracked them longitudinally. TCRdb keeps only in-frame clones here, not all; method: immunoSEQ multiplex PCR. The data contain some 450,000 clones, about 87% of them singletons. This sequence originates from a young man with COVID-19, enrolled during active disease. The gene calls are TRBV29-1 and TRBJ1-2; D might be TRBD1 (5 bases). Sequencing was performed on peripheral blood. The CDR3 DNA reads TGCAGCGTTCCGGCGGACATCGACTATGGCTACACCTTC. The encoded protein is CSVPADIDYGYTF.